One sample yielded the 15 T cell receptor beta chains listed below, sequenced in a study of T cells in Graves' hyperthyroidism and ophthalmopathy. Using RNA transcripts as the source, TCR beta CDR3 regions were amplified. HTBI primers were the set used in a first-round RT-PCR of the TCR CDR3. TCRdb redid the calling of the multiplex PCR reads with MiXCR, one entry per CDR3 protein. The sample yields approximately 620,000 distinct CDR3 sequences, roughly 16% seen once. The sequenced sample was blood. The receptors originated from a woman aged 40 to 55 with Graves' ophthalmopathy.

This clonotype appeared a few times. CDR3: CASSLQASDTQYF. CDR3 in DNA: TGTGCCAGCAGCCTACAAGCTTCAGATACGCAGTATTTT. The J gene is TRBJ2-3, the V gene TRBV7-9, with unresolved D. This CDR3 has 13 residues. With 5 bases removed from V and 4 bases from J, the gap between germline ends came to 10 bases. From germline, CDR1 is SEHNR and CDR2 FQNEAQ (reference sequence).

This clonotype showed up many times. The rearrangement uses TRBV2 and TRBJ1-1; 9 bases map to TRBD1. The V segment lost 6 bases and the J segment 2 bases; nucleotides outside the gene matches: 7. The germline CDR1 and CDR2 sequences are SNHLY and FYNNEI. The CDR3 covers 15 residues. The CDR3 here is CASRTGQGLNTEAFF. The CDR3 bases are TGTGCCAGCAGGACCGGACAGGGGCTAAACACTGAAGCTTTCTTT. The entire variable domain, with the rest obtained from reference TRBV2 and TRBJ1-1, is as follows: EPEVTQTPSHQVTQMGQEVILRCVPISNHLYFYWYRQILGQKVEFLVSFYNNEISEKSEIFDDQFSVERPDGSNFTLKIRSTKLEDSAMYFCASRTGQGLNTEAFFGQGTRLTVV.

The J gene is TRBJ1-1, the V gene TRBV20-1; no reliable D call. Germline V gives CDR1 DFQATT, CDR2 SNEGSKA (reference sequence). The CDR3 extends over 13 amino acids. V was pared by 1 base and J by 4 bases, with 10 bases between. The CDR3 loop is CSARGQVGTEAFF. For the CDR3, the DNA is TGCAGTGCTAGAGGGCAGGTGGGCACTGAAGCTTTCTTT.

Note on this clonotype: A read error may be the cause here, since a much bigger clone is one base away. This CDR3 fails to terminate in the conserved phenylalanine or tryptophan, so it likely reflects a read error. The CDR3, as DNA: TGTGCCAGCAGCTTAGCGCCCGCGGCGGAGAACCAAGAGACCCAGTACTCC. Its protein product is CASSLAPAAENQETQYS. This chain uses TRBV7-2 with TRBJ2-5; the D is unclear. CDR3 size: 17 residues. Germline CDR1 and CDR2: SGHTA and FQGNSA. V gave up 0 bases and J gave up 0 bases, with 14 bases separating them.

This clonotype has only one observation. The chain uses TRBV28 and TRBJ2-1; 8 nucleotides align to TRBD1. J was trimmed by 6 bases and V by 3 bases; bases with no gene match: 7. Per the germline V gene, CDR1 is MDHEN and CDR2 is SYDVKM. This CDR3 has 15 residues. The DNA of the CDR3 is TGTGCCAGCAGTTTCCTGACAGGGGCGGCCAATGAGCAGTTCTTC. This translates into CASSFLTGAANEQFF. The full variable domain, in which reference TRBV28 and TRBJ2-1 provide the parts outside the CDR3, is DVKVTQSSRYLVKRTGEKVFLECVQDMDHENMFWYRQDPGLGLRLIYFSYDVKMKEKGDIPEGYSVSREKKERFSLILESASTNQTSMYLCASSFLTGAANEQFFGPGTRLTVL.

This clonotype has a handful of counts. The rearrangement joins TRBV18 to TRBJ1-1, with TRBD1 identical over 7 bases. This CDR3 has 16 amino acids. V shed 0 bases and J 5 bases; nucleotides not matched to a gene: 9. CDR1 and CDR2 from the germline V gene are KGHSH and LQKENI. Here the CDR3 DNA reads TGTGCCAGCTCACCACCGGGAGCCAGGGGGGTTACTGAAGCTTTCTTT. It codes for CASSPPGARGVTEAFF.

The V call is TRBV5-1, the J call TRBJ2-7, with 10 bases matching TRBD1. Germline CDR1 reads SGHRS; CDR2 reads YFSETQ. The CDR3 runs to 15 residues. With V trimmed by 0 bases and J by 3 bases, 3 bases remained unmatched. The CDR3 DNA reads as TGCGCCAGCAGCTTGGGACAGGGGGCGGTCTACGAGCAGTACTTC. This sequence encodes CASSLGQGAVYEQYF.

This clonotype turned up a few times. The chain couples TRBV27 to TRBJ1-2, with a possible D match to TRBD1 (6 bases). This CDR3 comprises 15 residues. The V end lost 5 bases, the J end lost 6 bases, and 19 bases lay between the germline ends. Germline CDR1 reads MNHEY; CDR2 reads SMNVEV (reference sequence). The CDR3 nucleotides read TGTGCCAGCAGTCCCTGGGACATGAAATATGATGGCTACACCTTC. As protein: CASSPWDMKYDGYTF.

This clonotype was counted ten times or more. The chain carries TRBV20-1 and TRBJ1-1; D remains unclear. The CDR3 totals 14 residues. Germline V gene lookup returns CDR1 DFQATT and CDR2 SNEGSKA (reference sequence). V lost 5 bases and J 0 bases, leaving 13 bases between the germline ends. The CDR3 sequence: CSAVSTVMNTEAFF. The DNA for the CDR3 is TGCAGTGCTGTCTCGACGGTAATGAACACTGAAGCTTTCTTT.

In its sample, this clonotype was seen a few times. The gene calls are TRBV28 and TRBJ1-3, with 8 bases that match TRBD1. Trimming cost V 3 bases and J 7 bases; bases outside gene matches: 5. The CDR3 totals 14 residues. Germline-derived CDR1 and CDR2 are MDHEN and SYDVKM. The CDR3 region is CASSFRQGPNTIYF. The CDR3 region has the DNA TGTGCCAGCAGTTTTAGACAGGGGCCCAACACCATATATTTT.

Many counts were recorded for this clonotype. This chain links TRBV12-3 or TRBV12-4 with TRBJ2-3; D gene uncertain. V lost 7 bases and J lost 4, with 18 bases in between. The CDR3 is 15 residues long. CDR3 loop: CASTVSSGTADTQYF. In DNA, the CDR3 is TGTGCCAGCACCGTAAGCTCAGGTACCGCAGATACGCAGTATTTT.

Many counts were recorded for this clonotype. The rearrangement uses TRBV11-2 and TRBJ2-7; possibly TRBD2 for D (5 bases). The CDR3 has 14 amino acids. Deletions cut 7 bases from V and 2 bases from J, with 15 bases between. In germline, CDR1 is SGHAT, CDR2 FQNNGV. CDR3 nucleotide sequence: TGTGCCAGCACGGAAGCGGCCCCAACCTACGAGCAGTACTTC. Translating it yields CASTEAAPTYEQYF. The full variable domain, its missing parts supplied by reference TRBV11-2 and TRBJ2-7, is EAGVAQSPRYKIIEKRQSVAFWCNPISGHATLYWYQQILGQGPKLLIQFQNNGVVDDSQLPKDRFSAERLKGVDSTLKIQPAKLEDSAVYLCASTEAAPTYEQYFGPGTRLTVT.

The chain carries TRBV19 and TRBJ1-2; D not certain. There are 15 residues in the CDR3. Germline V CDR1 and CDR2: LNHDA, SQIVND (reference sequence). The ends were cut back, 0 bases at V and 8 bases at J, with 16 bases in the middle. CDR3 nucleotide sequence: TGTGCCAGTAGTATAGAAAATCACGCGAAGCGAGGCTACACCTTC. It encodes CASSIENHAKRGYTF. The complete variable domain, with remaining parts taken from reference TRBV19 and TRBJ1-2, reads DGGITQSPKYLFRKEGQNVTLSCEQNLNHDAMYWYRQDPGQGLRLIYYSQIVNDFQKGDIAEGYSVSREKKESFPLTVTSAQKNPTAFYLCASSIENHAKRGYTFGSGTRLTVV.

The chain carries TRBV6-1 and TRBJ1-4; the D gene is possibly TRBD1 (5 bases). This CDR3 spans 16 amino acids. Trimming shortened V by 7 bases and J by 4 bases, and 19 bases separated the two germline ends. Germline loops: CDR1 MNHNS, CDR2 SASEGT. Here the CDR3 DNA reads TGTGCCAGCACCCTTGGGACCGAGTGGGGTAATGAAAAACTGTTTTTT. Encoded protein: CASTLGTEWGNEKLFF.

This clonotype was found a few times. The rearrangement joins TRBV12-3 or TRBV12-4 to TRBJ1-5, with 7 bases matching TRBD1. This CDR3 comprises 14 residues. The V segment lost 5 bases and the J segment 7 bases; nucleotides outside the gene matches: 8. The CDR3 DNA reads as TGTGCCAGCAGTCCCAGGGGGGTAGAACAGCCCCAGCATTTT. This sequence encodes CASSPRGVEQPQHF.